Presented here are 26 T cell receptor beta chains from one specimen sequenced in a study of shared clonotypes between healthy human individuals. Produced via immunoSEQ multiplex PCR; TCRdb's table is partial and in-frame only. The table has about 1.1 million clones, 78% seen once. Specimen: memory CD4+ T cells from PBMCs. Subset of the sample: CD45RA-negative fraction. The receptors were sampled from a man aged 18 to 30 in good health. Some clones in this sample may be carry-over from other donors' samples.

The CDR3 region is CASSYLAGAVAGELFF. The CDR3 nucleotides are TGTGCCAGCAGCTACCTAGCGGGAGCGGTGGCCGGGGAGCTGTTTTTT. The gene calls are TRBV11-1 and TRBJ2-2; 10 bases line up with TRBD2. Trimming cost V 4 bases and J 6 bases; bases outside gene matches: 8. Germline CDR1 SGHAT, CDR2 FQDESV (reference sequence). The CDR3 runs to 16 residues.

The CDR3 loop is CASSLTRGTDYEQYF. CDR3 in DNA: TGTGCCAGCAGCTTAACGAGGGGGACGGACTACGAGCAGTACTTC. This rearrangement joins TRBV7-9 to TRBJ2-7; a possible D gene is TRBD1 (6 bases). The CDR3 runs 15 residues. Trimming removed 2 bases from V and 3 bases from J, with 14 bases in between. Germline CDR1 and CDR2: SEHNR and FQNEAQ (reference sequence).

In the case of this clone: The sample has other DNA sequences that encode this CDR3 too. V is TRBV6-1 and J is TRBJ2-7, with D unresolved. The V and J ends lost 6 bases and 3 bases respectively, with 12 bases between them. This CDR3 is built from 13 residues. Germline CDR1 and CDR2: MNHNS and SASEGT. The CDR3 DNA is TGTGCCAGCAGGCCGGGTTTCAGCTACGAGCAGTACTTC. It yields the protein CASRPGFSYEQYF.

This chain links TRBV7-2 with TRBJ2-5, with TRBD2 identical over 10 bases. V shed 5 bases and J 1 base; nucleotides not matched to a gene: 4. CDR1 SGHTA and CDR2 FQGNSA come from the germline V gene. This CDR3 spans 15 amino acids. For the CDR3, the DNA is TGTGCCAGCAGCCAAGGACTAGCGGCCCAAGAGACCCAGTACTTC. Encoded protein: CASSQGLAAQETQYF. Supplemented by reference TRBV7-2 and TRBJ2-5, the full variable domain reads GAGVSQSPSNKVTEKGKDVELRCDPISGHTALYWYRQSLGQGLEFLIYFQGNSAPDKSGLPSDRFSAERTGGSVSTLTIQRTQQEDSAVYLCASSQGLAAQETQYFGPGTRLLVL.

The genes are TRBV14 and TRBJ2-1, with TRBD2 matching 8 bases. V shed 2 bases, J shed 8 bases, and the junction held 8 bases outside the gene matches. Germline lookup yields CDR1 SGHDN and CDR2 FVKESK. The CDR3 sequence is 15 residues long. The CDR3 protein is CASSQLGGRPHEQFF. As DNA, the CDR3 is TGTGCCAGCAGCCAATTAGGCGGGAGGCCTCATGAGCAGTTCTTC.

This chain uses TRBV6-1 with TRBJ1-5; D uncertain. Germline CDR1 and CDR2: MNHNS and SASEGT. The length of the CDR3 is 17 residues. V dropped 2 bases and J dropped 0 bases, with 14 bases sitting between them. For the CDR3, the DNA is TGTGCCAGCAGTGAAAGGATGGCAGCATATAGCAATCAGCCCCAGCATTTT. Translation gives CASSERMAAYSNQPQHF.

The chain is built from TRBV19 and TRBJ2-5, with 8 bases aligning to TRBD2. The trim removed 3 bases at V and 0 bases at J, leaving 9 bases unmatched. Germline V gene data show CDR1 as LNHDA and CDR2 as SQIVND (reference sequence). The CDR3 runs 17 residues. CDR3 bases: TGTGCCAGTAGTATGATATGGGGACTAGGGGACCAAGAGACCCAGTACTTC. Translation: CASSMIWGLGDQETQYF.

This sequence joins TRBV5-1 and TRBJ1-4, with D perhaps matching TRBD1 (5 bases). This CDR3 is built from 12 residues. Germline values: CDR1 SGHRS, CDR2 YFSETQ. Written as DNA, the CDR3 is TGCGCTTCTCGTAATTCAGGGGAAAAACTGTTTTTT. Encoded protein: CASRNSGEKLFF.

This clone was picked up one time. V usage is TRBV4-2 and J usage is TRBJ2-1; no clear D gene. Trimming took 0 bases from V and 4 from J, leaving 10 bases between them. The CDR3 has 15 amino acids. The germline gives CDR1 LGHNA, CDR2 YNFKEQ. DNA of the CDR3: TGTGCCAGCAGCCAAGATCGTGGGGAATACAATGAGCAGTTCTTC. Translating it yields CASSQDRGEYNEQFF.

Here the CDR3 DNA reads TGTGCCAGCAGCCTACTAGGGGGTCCCTATGGCTACACCTTC. Translated, it gives CASSLLGGPYGYTF. This chain joins TRBV7-2 and TRBJ1-2, with a possible D match to TRBD1 (6 bases). Trimming took 5 bases from V and 4 from J, leaving 14 bases between them. This CDR3 comprises 14 residues. CDR1 is SGHTA, CDR2 FQGNSA, per germline.

This clone was picked up one time. The rearrangement joins TRBV6-6 to TRBJ1-5, with 7 bases identical to TRBD1. V lost 6 bases, J lost 1 base, and 3 bases stayed unmatched. This CDR3 region has 14 residues. Looked up from germline, CDR1 is MNHNY and CDR2 is SVGAGI (reference sequence). The chain's CDR3 is CASRLTGSNQPQHF. The CDR3 DNA is TGTGCCAGCAGGCTGACAGGGAGCAATCAGCCCCAGCATTTT.

The chain is built from TRBV28 and TRBJ1-2; D is undetermined. With 3 bases removed from V and 6 bases from J, the gap between germline ends came to 11 bases. The germline V gene has CDR1 MDHEN and CDR2 SYDVKM. The length of the CDR3 is 13 residues. The DNA for the CDR3 is TGTGCCAGCAGTTTCGGGCGAGGTCATGGCTACACCTTC. It codes for CASSFGRGHGYTF.

V is TRBV12-5 and J is TRBJ2-7; 7 nucleotides line up with TRBD1. The CDR3 loop spans 16 amino acids. With 1 base clipped from V and 0 bases from J, the junction kept 6 bases outside the gene matches. Germline CDR1 is LGHNT and CDR2 is FRNRAP. CDR3 protein: CASGLGDRVNSYEQYF. In nucleotides, the CDR3 is TGTGCTAGTGGTTTGGGCGACAGGGTCAACTCCTACGAGCAGTACTTC. The variable domain in full, with the rest retrieved from reference TRBV12-5 and TRBJ2-7, is DARVTQTPRHKVTEMGQEVTMRCQPILGHNTVFWYRQTMMQGLELLAYFRNRAPLDDSGMPKDRFSAEMPDATLATLKIQPSEPRDSAVYFCASGLGDRVNSYEQYFGPGTRLTVT.

Only one count was recorded for this clone. J is TRBJ1-4 and V is TRBV9; tentative D call: TRBD1 (5 bases). CDR3 size: 15 residues. Trimming shortened V by 1 base and J by 3 bases, and 10 bases separated the two germline ends. In germline, CDR1 is SGDLS, CDR2 YYNGEE. The DNA for the CDR3 is TGTGCCAGCAGCGTAAGGGGAGGCTCTAATGAAAAACTGTTTTTT. This sequence encodes CASSVRGGSNEKLFF.

This clone was seen ten or more times. The chain carries TRBV19 and TRBJ2-7; 14 bases fit TRBD2. The CDR3 is 17 amino acids. Germline CDR1 LNHDA, CDR2 SQIVND (reference sequence). V lost 6 bases to trimming and J lost 0 bases; unmatched junction nucleotides: 7. The chain's CDR3 is CASSPGLAGASSYEQYF. For the CDR3, the DNA is TGTGCCAGTAGCCCGGGACTAGCGGGAGCGAGCTCCTACGAGCAGTACTTC.

This clone was detected once. The chain couples TRBV6-5 to TRBJ2-5; 7 bases line up with TRBD2. CDR1 is MNHEY and CDR2 is SVGAGI in the germline V gene. The CDR3 has 15 residues. J was trimmed by 5 bases and V by 2 bases; bases with no gene match: 8. CDR3: CASSYERGGKETQYF. CDR3 nucleotide sequence: TGTGCCAGCAGTTACGAGCGGGGAGGGAAGGAGACCCAGTACTTC.

This clone was observed a few times. The chain employs TRBV30 and TRBJ1-5; D is uncertain. Germline values: CDR1 GTSNPN, CDR2 SVGIG (reference sequence). Trimming left V 3 bases short and J 8 bases short, with 2 bases between. This CDR3 region has 9 residues. In DNA, the CDR3 is TGTGCCTGGAGGGAGCCCCAGCATTTT. Translation gives CAWREPQHF.

CDR3 loop: CAAREAGYEQYF. Written as DNA, the CDR3 is TGTGCCGCCCGTGAGGCTGGCTACGAGCAGTACTTC. The V gene is TRBV10-3, the J gene TRBJ2-7; D not resolved. Trimming left V 11 bases short and J 3 bases short, with 14 bases between. The CDR3 totals 12 residues. Germline lookup yields CDR1 ENHRY and CDR2 SYGVKD.

V is TRBV15 and J is TRBJ2-1; 13 nucleotides align to TRBD2. Germline lookup yields CDR1 LNHNV and CDR2 YYDKDF (reference sequence). V shed 5 bases and J 9 bases; nucleotides not matched to a gene: 7. The CDR3 is 15 amino acids. The DNA of the CDR3 is TGTGCCACCAGCCAGACTAGCGGGAGGCGGGGTGAGCAGTTCTTC. This codes for CATSQTSGRRGEQFF.

In this sample, this clone turned up once. V is TRBV7-9 and J is TRBJ2-1, with unresolved D. CDR1 SEHNR and CDR2 FQNEAQ come from the germline V gene (reference sequence). The V end was cut by 4 bases, the J end by 7 bases, with 23 bases between. This CDR3 is built from 17 residues. CDR3 DNA: TGTGCCAGCAGCTCAAACGCAGGTCTGGGCGGTCAGAATGAGCAGTTCTTC. This sequence encodes CASSSNAGLGGQNEQFF.

A few counts support this clone. V gene TRBV11-2 combines with J gene TRBJ2-7; D might be TRBD2 (6 bases). The germline V gene encodes CDR1 SGHAT and CDR2 FQNNGV. The ends were cut back, 5 bases at V and 0 bases at J, with 20 bases in the middle. This CDR3 has 17 residues. CDR3 in DNA: TGTGCCAGCAGCCCAGAAGCCGGGACTCCCACCTCCTACGAGCAGTACTTC. Residues: CASSPEAGTPTSYEQYF.

The rearrangement uses TRBV7-3 and TRBJ2-2, with D possibly matching TRBD2 (5 bases). Germline V gene sequence: CDR1 SGHTA, CDR2 FQGTGA. CDR3 length equals 16 residues. V was clipped by 2 bases and J by 2 bases, with 12 bases between them. The CDR3 DNA sequence: TGTGCCAGCAGCTTATTCTCGCGGGCTAACACCGGGGAGCTGTTTTTT. It translates to CASSLFSRANTGELFF.

V and J are TRBV2 and TRBJ2-3, with TRBD2 identical over 8 bases. This CDR3 has 14 residues. Germline values: CDR1 SNHLY, CDR2 FYNNEI. V lost 11 bases, J lost 3 bases, and 10 bases stayed unmatched. The CDR3 DNA reads as TGTGCCCTCCGGGGCCCTAGCGGGACAGATACGCAGTATTTT. This codes for CALRGPSGTDTQYF.

CDR3 loop: CASSLTSFWVSRETQYF. For the CDR3, the DNA is TGTGCCAGCAGCTTAACGAGCTTTTGGGTCTCCCGGGAGACCCAGTACTTC. The V call is TRBV7-8, the J call TRBJ2-5; D uncertain. Germline lookup yields CDR1 SGHVS and CDR2 FQNEAQ. Trimming shortened V by 2 bases and J by 5 bases, and 21 bases separated the two germline ends. The CDR3 covers 17 residues.

The chain carries TRBV28 and TRBJ2-7; TRBD2 matches at 10 bases. V shed 5 bases, J shed 4 bases, and the junction held 2 bases outside the gene matches. The CDR3 is made up of 13 amino acids. Germline V gene sequence: CDR1 MDHEN, CDR2 SYDVKM. The CDR3 DNA sequence: TGTGCCAGCAGTCTAGCGGGAGTTTACGAGCAGTACTTC. It specifies CASSLAGVYEQYF.

DNA of the CDR3: TGCAGCGCACCCCAGGGGTTTCGCACAGATACGCAGTATTTT. It translates to CSAPQGFRTDTQYF. The V gene is TRBV29-1, the J gene TRBJ2-3, with a possible D match to TRBD1 (6 bases). V shed 7 bases and J shed 1 base, with 15 bases lying between them. The V gene's germline CDR1 is SQVTM and CDR2 ANQGSEA. The CDR3 sequence is 14 residues long.